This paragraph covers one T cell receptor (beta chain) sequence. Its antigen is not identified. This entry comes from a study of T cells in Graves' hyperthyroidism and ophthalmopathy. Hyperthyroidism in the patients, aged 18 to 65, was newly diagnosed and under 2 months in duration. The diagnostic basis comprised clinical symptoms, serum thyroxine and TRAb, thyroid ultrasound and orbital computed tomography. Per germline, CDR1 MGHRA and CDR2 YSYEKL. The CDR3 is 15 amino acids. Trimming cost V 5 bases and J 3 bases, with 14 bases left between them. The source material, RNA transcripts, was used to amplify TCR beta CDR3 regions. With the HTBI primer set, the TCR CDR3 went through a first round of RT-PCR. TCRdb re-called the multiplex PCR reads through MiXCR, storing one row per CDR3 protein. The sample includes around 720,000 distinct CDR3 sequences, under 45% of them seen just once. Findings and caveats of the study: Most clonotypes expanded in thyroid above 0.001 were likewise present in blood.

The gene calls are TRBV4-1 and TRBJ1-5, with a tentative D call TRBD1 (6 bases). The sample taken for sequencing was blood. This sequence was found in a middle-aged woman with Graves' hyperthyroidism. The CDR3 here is CASSSQGMNNQPQHF. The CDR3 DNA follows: TGCGCCAGCAGCTCACAGGGTATGAACAATCAGCCCCAGCATTTT.